Below are 26 T cell receptor beta chains sequenced from a single sample in a study of spatial heterogeneity in lung cancer. Specified time point: sample taken at primary tumor resection. Whole RNA, which was extracted from tumor, nontumor lung tissue or frozen PBMC, was sequenced without any cell sorting. TCRdb passed the 5' RACE reads through MiXCR, listing each CDR3 protein once. This sample carries tens of thousands of distinct CDR3 sequences, roughly an eighth of them seen once, and the ten largest clones take about 4.5%. Here the sequenced sample was PBMCs, taken at surgery. The receptors were sampled from a male donor with early-stage non-small cell lung cancer.

The V and J genes are TRBV3-1 and TRBJ2-2; D remains unclear. V was cut by 4 bases and J by 7 bases, with 19 bases left in between. The V gene's germline CDR1 is LGHDT and CDR2 YNNKEL (reference sequence). The CDR3 has 16 residues. CDR3 sequence reads: CASSPTSQGWNGELFF. Here the CDR3 DNA reads TGTGCCAGCAGCCCGACCTCCCAAGGGTGGAACGGGGAGCTGTTTTTT. The full variable domain, in which reference TRBV3-1 and TRBJ2-2 provide the parts outside the CDR3, is DTAVSQTPKYLVTQMGNDKSIKCEQNLGHDTMYWYKQDSKKFLKIMFSYNNKELIINETVPNRFSPKSPDKAHLNLHINSLELGDSAVYFCASSPTSQGWNGELFFGEGSRLTVL.

The sample holds a few counts of this clonotype. The chain has TRBV3-1 and TRBJ1-2; no reliable D call. Germline CDR1 reads LGHDT; CDR2 reads YNNKEL (reference sequence). V was clipped by 0 bases and J by 3 bases, with 8 bases between them. This CDR3 spans 14 amino acids. CDR3 coding DNA: TGTGCCAGCAGCCAAGATCTAACCTACTATGGCTACACCTTC. This translates into CASSQDLTYYGYTF.

This clonotype was seen only a few times. The genes are TRBV5-6 and TRBJ1-5, with 8 nucleotides matching TRBD1. The V and J ends lost 1 base and 6 bases, in that order; junction bases with no gene match: 6. The germline CDR1 and CDR2 sequences are SGHDT and YYEEEE. The CDR3 has 15 amino acids. Written as DNA, the CDR3 is TGTGCCAGCAGCTTGCGTCAGGGGGCTGTTCAGCCCCAGCATTTT. Translated, it gives CASSLRQGAVQPQHF.

The J gene is TRBJ1-4, the V gene TRBV5-1; a weak D match, TRBD1 (5 bases). CDR1 SGHRS and CDR2 YFSETQ come from the germline V gene. Trimming pared 5 bases from V and 6 bases from J, leaving 14 bases between. The CDR3 contains 14 residues. CDR3 protein: CASRERGEHEKLFF. The CDR3 DNA reads TGCGCCAGCAGGGAACGGGGCGAGCATGAAAAACTGTTTTTT.

This clonotype was observed once. A much more abundant neighbour one base away suggests this may be a read error. This chain uses TRBV29-1 with TRBJ1-1, with TRBD1 as a possible D gene (5 bases). Trimming stripped 1 base from V and 4 bases from J, with 10 bases between. CDR3 length equals 13 residues. The germline gives CDR1 SQVTM, CDR2 ANQGSEA. CDR3 sequence: CSVEGRGGTEAFF. In nucleotides, the CDR3 is TGCAGCGTTGAAGGGCGGGGGGGCACTGAAGCTTTCTTT.

The genes are TRBV15 and TRBJ2-7; D call uncertain. V was cut by 0 bases and J by 3 bases, with 6 bases left in between. This CDR3 contains 13 residues. Germline assignment: CDR1 LNHNV and CDR2 YYDKDF (reference sequence). The chain's CDR3 is CATSRDPIYEQYF. The CDR3 DNA follows: TGTGCCACCAGCAGAGACCCAATCTACGAGCAGTACTTC.

This clonotype was detected only a few times. The chain uses TRBV4-2 and TRBJ2-1, with 9 nucleotides matching TRBD1. This CDR3 contains 14 residues. The germline V gene encodes CDR1 LGHNA and CDR2 YNFKEQ. The trim removed 3 bases at V and 5 bases at J, leaving 2 bases unmatched. CDR3 protein: CASSQGTGNNEQFF. In nucleotides, the CDR3 is TGTGCCAGCAGCCAGGGGACAGGGAACAATGAGCAGTTCTTC.

J is TRBJ2-7 and V is TRBV29-1, with a weak D call TRBD1 (7 bases). The CDR3 contains 11 residues. Germline CDR1 reads SQVTM; CDR2 reads ANQGSEA. Between the trimmed V and J ends, which lost 7 bases and 5 bases, there was a span of 12 bases. The CDR3 region is CSGTGGNEQYF. The CDR3 DNA follows: TGCAGCGGGACAGGCGGGAACGAGCAGTACTTC.

The chain has TRBV29-1 and TRBJ1-1; possibly TRBD1 for D (6 bases). V gave up 7 bases and J gave up 3 bases, with 15 bases separating them. The CDR3 contains 13 residues. Germline V lookup: CDR1 SQVTM, CDR2 ANQGSEA. CDR3 sequence: CSGWGGQDTEAFF. The CDR3 nucleotides are TGCAGCGGGTGGGGGGGGCAGGACACTGAAGCTTTCTTT.

The CDR3 protein is CATSRGSASSYEQYF. The DNA of the CDR3 is TGTGCCACCTCTCGGGGTAGCGCTAGCTCCTACGAGCAGTACTTC. The chain recombines TRBV6-2 or TRBV6-3 with TRBJ2-7, with D possibly matching TRBD2 (5 bases). Germline V gene lookup returns CDR1 MNHEY and CDR2 SVGEGT. V was shortened by 10 bases and J by 0 bases, with 19 bases between the two germline ends. CDR3 length: 15 amino acids.

The chain links TRBV6-1 to TRBJ1-1, with TRBD1 matching 8 bases. Germline CDR1 reads MNHNS; CDR2 reads SASEGT. V shed 4 bases and J 3 bases; nucleotides not matched to a gene: 4. This CDR3 contains 14 residues. CDR3 nucleotide sequence: TGTGCCAGCAGTGTGGACAGGGAGGACACTGAAGCTTTCTTT. This sequence encodes CASSVDREDTEAFF.

This chain links TRBV7-9 with TRBJ2-2; D ambiguous. This CDR3 contains 14 residues. The germline V gene has CDR1 SEHNR and CDR2 FQNEAQ (reference sequence). Trimming left V 4 bases short and J 5 bases short, with 11 bases between. CDR3 DNA: TGTGCCAGCAGCTCCGCCGTTTTAACCGGGGAGCTGTTTTTT. This gives the protein CASSSAVLTGELFF.

This clonotype showed up just a few times. This CDR3 is CASSHSFSGSYNEQFF. The CDR3 DNA reads TGTGCCAGCAGCCATAGCTTTAGCGGGAGCTACAATGAGCAGTTCTTC. V usage is TRBV14 and J usage is TRBJ2-1; 9 bases are a match to TRBD2. Losses at the gene ends were 3 bases for V and 3 bases for J; bases not matched to a gene: 6. The CDR3 runs 16 residues. In germline, CDR1 is SGHDN, CDR2 FVKESK.

This clonotype appeared many times. J is TRBJ1-2 and V is TRBV5-1; 8 nucleotides agree with TRBD1. The CDR3 has 15 amino acids. With V trimmed by 4 bases and J by 8 bases, 13 bases remained unmatched. CDR1 is SGHRS, CDR2 YFSETQ, per germline. CDR3 DNA: TGCGCCAGCAGCCTTACTCCGACAGGGGAGGGAGGCTACACCTTC. It translates to CASSLTPTGEGGYTF.

This clonotype was counted ten times or more. The chain recombines TRBV12-3 or TRBV12-4 with TRBJ1-3; D is ambiguous. This CDR3 comprises 14 residues. The V gene lost 3 bases and the J gene lost 4 bases, with 10 bases spanning the gap. The DNA of the CDR3 is TGTGCCAGCAGTTTCCCACCACTAGGAAACACCATATATTTT. Translating it yields CASSFPPLGNTIYF.

The V and J genes are TRBV25-1 and TRBJ2-5; D possibly corresponds to TRBD2 (6 bases). Trimming removed 6 bases at V and 2 bases at J, with 10 bases between. The CDR3 is 13 amino acids. The germline V gene encodes CDR1 MGHDK and CDR2 SYGVNS. CDR3 region: CASSPAGQETQYF. The CDR3 nucleotides read TGTGCCAGCAGCCCGGCGGGGCAAGAGACCCAGTACTTC.

J is TRBJ2-5 and V is TRBV5-5; D ambiguous. V was pared by 0 bases and J by 3 bases, with 12 bases between. Germline CDR1 and CDR2: SGHKS and YYEKEE (reference sequence). This CDR3 contains 15 residues. This CDR3 is CASSLGGQNKETQYF. The CDR3 nucleotides are TGTGCCAGCAGCTTGGGAGGTCAGAATAAAGAGACCCAGTACTTC.

This clonotype was recorded a few times. The V and J genes are TRBV29-1 and TRBJ2-2; TRBD2 matches at 8 bases. Germline CDR1 SQVTM, CDR2 ANQGSEA. There are 15 residues in the CDR3. V trimming: 6 bases; J trimming: 2 bases; junction bases outside the gene matches: 8. CDR3 DNA: TGCAGCGTAGTACGGGGGGGGCCTAACACCGGGGAGCTGTTTTTT. Residues: CSVVRGGPNTGELFF.

This clonotype was seen ten or more times. The genes are TRBV10-1 and TRBJ2-2; D call uncertain. From germline, CDR1 is WNHNN and CDR2 SYGVQD (reference sequence). This CDR3 spans 12 amino acids. V lost 3 bases and J 3 bases, leaving 2 bases between the germline ends. The CDR3 protein is CASSEDTGELFF. DNA for the CDR3: TGCGCCAGCAGTGAAGACACCGGGGAGCTGTTTTTT.

The chain uses TRBV6-1 and TRBJ2-1; D unresolved. The CDR3 totals 10 residues. The V gene's germline CDR1 is MNHNS and CDR2 SASEGT. Trimming removed 9 bases at V and 7 bases at J, with 7 bases between. CDR3 in DNA: TGTGCCAGTTCCATTAATGAGCAGTTCTTC. This encodes CASSINEQFF.

This clonotype was observed a few times. J is TRBJ2-3 and V is TRBV24-1; 8 nucleotides line up with TRBD1. The germline gives CDR1 KGHDR, CDR2 SFDVKD. V was clipped by 0 bases and J by 1 base; unmatched bases: 2. The CDR3 extends over 16 amino acids. CDR3 coding DNA: TGTGCCACCAGTGATTTGAAGACAGGGGGCACAGATACGCAGTATTTT. Residues: CATSDLKTGGTDTQYF.

This clonotype came up many times. This chain connects TRBV29-1 to TRBJ1-1; the D gene is possibly TRBD1 (5 bases). This CDR3 has 13 amino acids. V gave up 7 bases and J gave up 0 bases, with 12 bases separating them. The V gene's germline CDR1 is SQVTM and CDR2 ANQGSEA. The CDR3 loop is CSAGATMNTEAFF. CDR3 sequence (DNA): TGCAGCGCCGGGGCAACCATGAACACTGAAGCTTTCTTT.

This clonotype appeared many times. The chain employs TRBV20-1 and TRBJ2-7; TRBD1 is a possible D gene (6 bases). There are 14 residues in the CDR3. V was trimmed by 6 bases and J by 7 bases, leaving 22 bases between them. Germline V gives CDR1 DFQATT, CDR2 SNEGSKA (reference sequence). The CDR3 spells CSAATRTGKVEQYF. The CDR3 DNA sequence: TGCAGTGCGGCCACCCGAACAGGGAAGGTTGAGCAGTACTTC.

The chain couples TRBV5-8 to TRBJ1-5; perhaps TRBD1 as D (5 bases). V lost 1 base to trimming and J lost 3 bases, with 8 bases between them. Germline V gene sequence: CDR1 SGHTS, CDR2 YDEGEE. The CDR3 extends over 14 amino acids. DNA of the CDR3: TGTGCCAGCAGCTTGCGGGGGAACAATCAGCCCCAGCATTTT. Translation: CASSLRGNNQPQHF.

This clonotype was seen more than once but under ten times. The J gene is TRBJ2-7, the V gene TRBV27; D may be TRBD1 (6 bases). Germline V CDR1 and CDR2: MNHEY, SMNVEV (reference sequence). V gave up 3 bases and J gave up 3 bases, with 9 bases separating them. The CDR3 contains 13 residues. CDR3 bases: TGTGCCAGCAGTTTGGTACAGGGCTACGAGCAGTACTTC. It translates to CASSLVQGYEQYF.

This clonotype turned up a few times. The chain links TRBV5-1 to TRBJ2-3; TRBD1 might be the D (6 bases). The CDR3 is 15 amino acids. Germline V gene data show CDR1 as SGHRS and CDR2 as YFSETQ. V lost 1 base and J lost 1, with 10 bases in between. The CDR3 sequence: CASSLTTGGTDTQYF. The DNA for the CDR3 is TGCGCCAGCAGCTTGACGACAGGCGGCACAGATACGCAGTATTTT. The full variable domain, its missing parts supplied by reference TRBV5-1 and TRBJ2-3, is KAGVTQTPRYLIKTRGQQVTLSCSPISGHRSVSWYQQTPGQGLQFLFEYFSETQRNKGNFPGRFSGRQFSNSRSEMNVSTLELGDSALYLCASSLTTGGTDTQYFGPGTRLTVL.